The T cell receptor beta chain described here comes from a study of blood T cells in healthy people across ages. Next came a second PCR, run for about 7 to 12 cycles, which used a sample-barcoded 5' primer along with a J-beta primer mix. TCRdb itself ran the 5' RACE reads through MiXCR, one entry per CDR3 protein. The sample lists around 870,000 distinct CDR3 sequences, 29% seen once, with about 18% in the top ten. The CDR3 length is 15 residues. CDR1 and CDR2 (germline): SGHVS, FQNEAQ. V lost 5 bases to trimming and J lost 8 bases; unmatched junction nucleotides: 11. The clonotype was recovered from an elderly woman in good health. The rearrangement joins TRBV7-8 to TRBJ2-1; TRBD2 matches at 8 bases. Source material: blood. As DNA, the CDR3 is TGTGCCAGCAGCATGGTAGGGCGGGGGGCGGATGAGCAGTTCTTC. Amino acid sequence: CASSMVGRGADEQFF.